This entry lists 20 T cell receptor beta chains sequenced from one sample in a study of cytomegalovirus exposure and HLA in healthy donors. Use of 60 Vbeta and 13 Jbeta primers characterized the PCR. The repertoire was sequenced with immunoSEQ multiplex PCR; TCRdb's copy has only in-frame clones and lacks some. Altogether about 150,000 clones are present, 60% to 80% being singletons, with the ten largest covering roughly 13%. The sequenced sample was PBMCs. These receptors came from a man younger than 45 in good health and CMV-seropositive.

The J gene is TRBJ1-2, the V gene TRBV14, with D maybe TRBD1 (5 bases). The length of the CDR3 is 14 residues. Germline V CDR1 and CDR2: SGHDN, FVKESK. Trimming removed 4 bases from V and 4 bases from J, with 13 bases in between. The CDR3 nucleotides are TGTGCCAGCAGCCGGGGCGACCCTGCCTATGGCTACACCTTC. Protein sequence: CASSRGDPAYGYTF.

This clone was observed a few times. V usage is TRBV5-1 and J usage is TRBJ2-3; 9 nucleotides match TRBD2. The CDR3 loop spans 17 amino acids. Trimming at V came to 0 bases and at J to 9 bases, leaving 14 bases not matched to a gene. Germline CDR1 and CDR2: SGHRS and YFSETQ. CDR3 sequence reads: CASSLDGLAGSSRTQYF. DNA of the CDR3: TGCGCCAGCAGCTTGGACGGGCTAGCGGGATCCTCACGGACGCAGTATTTT.

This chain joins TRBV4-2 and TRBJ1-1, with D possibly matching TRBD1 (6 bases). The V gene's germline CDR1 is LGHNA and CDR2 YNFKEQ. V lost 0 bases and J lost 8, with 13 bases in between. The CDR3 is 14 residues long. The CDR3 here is CASSQDWQGREAFF. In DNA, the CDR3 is TGTGCCAGCAGCCAAGACTGGCAGGGGCGCGAAGCTTTCTTT.

DNA for the CDR3: TGTGCCAGCAGTTTCGGGTCCGAGCAGTACTTC. Residues: CASSFGSEQYF. J is TRBJ2-7 and V is TRBV28; D gene ambiguous. The CDR3 covers 11 residues. Germline CDR1 is MDHEN and CDR2 is SYDVKM. V was pared by 3 bases and J by 6 bases, with 6 bases between.

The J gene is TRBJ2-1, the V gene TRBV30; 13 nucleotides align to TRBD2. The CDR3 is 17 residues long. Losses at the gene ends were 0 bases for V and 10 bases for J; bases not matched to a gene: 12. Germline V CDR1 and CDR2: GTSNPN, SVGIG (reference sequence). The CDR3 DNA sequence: TGTGCCTGGAGTGTACTCCGTACTAGCGGGAGGGGGGGAGAGCAGTTCTTC. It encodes CAWSVLRTSGRGGEQFF. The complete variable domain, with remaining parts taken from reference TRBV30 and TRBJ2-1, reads SQTIHQWPATLVQPVGSPLSLECTVEGTSNPNLYWYRQAAGRGLQLLFYSVGIGQISSEVPQNLSASRPQDRQFILSSKKLLLSDSGFYLCAWSVLRTSGRGGEQFFGPGTRLTVL.

The CDR3 is CASSQREDYTQYF. The CDR3 DNA sequence: TGTGCCAGCAGCCAGCGGGAGGACTATACGCAGTATTTT. The rearrangement links TRBV6-5 to TRBJ2-3; TRBD2 matches at 9 bases. CDR3 length: 13 residues. V was pared by 6 bases and J by 7 bases, with 5 bases of the junction left unmatched. Germline V gives CDR1 MNHEY, CDR2 SVGAGI.

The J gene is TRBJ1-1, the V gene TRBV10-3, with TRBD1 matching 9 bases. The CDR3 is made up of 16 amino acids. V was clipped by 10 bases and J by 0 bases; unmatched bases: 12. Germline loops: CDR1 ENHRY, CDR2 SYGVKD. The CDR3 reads CATQPKGTGMNTEAFF. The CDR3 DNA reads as TGTGCCACCCAACCCAAAGGGACAGGGATGAACACTGAAGCTTTCTTT.

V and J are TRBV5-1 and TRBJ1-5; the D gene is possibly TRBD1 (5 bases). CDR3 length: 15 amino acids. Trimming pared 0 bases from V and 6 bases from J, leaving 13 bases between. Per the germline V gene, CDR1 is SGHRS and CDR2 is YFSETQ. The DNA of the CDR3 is TGCGCCAGCAGCTTGGGAGGGACTCGGAGTCAGCCCCAGCATTTT. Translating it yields CASSLGGTRSQPQHF.

CDR3 protein: CASSVTGTGGTEAFF. DNA of the CDR3: TGTGCCAGCAGCGTCACCGGGACAGGGGGCACTGAAGCTTTCTTT. The chain carries TRBV9 and TRBJ1-1; 11 bases agree with TRBD1. This CDR3 region has 15 residues. Trimming took 2 bases from V and 4 from J; bases not matched to a gene: 4. Germline assignment: CDR1 SGDLS and CDR2 YYNGEE.

DNA of the CDR3: TGTGCCAGTACCCCGCGGACAGGGGCCTTCCTATTGAACACTGAAGCTTTCTTT. Translating it yields CASTPRTGAFLLNTEAFF. The chain is built from TRBV19 and TRBJ1-1, with TRBD1 identical over 9 bases. The V gene end was trimmed by 7 bases and the J gene end by 0 bases; junction bases not matched to a gene: 15. The CDR3 covers 18 residues. Per germline, CDR1 LNHDA and CDR2 SQIVND (reference sequence).

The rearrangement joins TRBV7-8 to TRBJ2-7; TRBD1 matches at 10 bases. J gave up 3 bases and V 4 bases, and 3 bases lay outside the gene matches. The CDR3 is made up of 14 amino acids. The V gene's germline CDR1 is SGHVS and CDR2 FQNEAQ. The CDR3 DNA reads TGTGCCAGCAGCTGGGACAGGGGAGACTACGAGCAGTACTTC. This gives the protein CASSWDRGDYEQYF.

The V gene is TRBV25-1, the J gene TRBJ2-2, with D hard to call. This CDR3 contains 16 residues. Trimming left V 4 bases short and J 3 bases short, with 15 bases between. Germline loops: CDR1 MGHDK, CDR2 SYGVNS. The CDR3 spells CASSGSVGTHTGELFF. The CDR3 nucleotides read TGTGCCAGCAGTGGATCGGTCGGTACGCACACCGGGGAGCTGTTTTTT.

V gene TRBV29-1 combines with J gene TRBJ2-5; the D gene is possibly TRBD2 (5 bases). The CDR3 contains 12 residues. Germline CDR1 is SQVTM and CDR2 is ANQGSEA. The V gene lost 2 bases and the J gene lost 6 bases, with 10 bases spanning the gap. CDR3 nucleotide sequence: TGCAGCGTTGAACTAGCCGCCCAGACCCAGTACTTC. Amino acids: CSVELAAQTQYF. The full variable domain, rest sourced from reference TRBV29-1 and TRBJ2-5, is SAVISQKPSRDICQRGTSLTIQCQVDSQVTMMFWYRQQPGQSLTLIATANQGSEATYESGFVIDKFPISRPNLTFSTLTVSNMSPEDSSIYLCSVELAAQTQYFGPGTRLLVL.

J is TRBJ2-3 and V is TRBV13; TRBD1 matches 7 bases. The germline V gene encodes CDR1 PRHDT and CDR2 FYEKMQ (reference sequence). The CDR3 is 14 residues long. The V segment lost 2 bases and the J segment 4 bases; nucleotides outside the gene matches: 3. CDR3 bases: TGTGCCAGCAGCTTACAACAGGGGTCAGATACGCAGTATTTT. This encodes CASSLQQGSDTQYF.

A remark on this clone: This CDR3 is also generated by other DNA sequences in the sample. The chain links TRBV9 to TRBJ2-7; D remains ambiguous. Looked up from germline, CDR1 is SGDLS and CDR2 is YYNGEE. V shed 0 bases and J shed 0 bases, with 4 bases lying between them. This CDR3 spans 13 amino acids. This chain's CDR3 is CASSVGDSYEQYF. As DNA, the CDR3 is TGTGCCAGCAGCGTAGGCGACTCCTACGAGCAGTACTTC.

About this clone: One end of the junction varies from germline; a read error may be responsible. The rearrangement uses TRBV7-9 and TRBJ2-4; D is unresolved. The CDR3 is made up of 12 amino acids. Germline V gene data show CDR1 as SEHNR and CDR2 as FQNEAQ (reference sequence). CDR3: CASSPTGGPADF. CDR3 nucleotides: TGTGCCAGCAGCCCAACTGGTGGCCCCGCGGACTTC.

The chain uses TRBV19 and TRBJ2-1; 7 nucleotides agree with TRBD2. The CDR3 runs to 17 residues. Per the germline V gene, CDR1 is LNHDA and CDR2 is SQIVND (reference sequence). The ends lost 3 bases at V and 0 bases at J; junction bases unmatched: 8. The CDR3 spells CASSMSSGGSSYNEQFF. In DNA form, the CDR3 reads TGTGCCAGTAGTATGTCTAGCGGAGGAAGCTCCTACAATGAGCAGTTCTTC.

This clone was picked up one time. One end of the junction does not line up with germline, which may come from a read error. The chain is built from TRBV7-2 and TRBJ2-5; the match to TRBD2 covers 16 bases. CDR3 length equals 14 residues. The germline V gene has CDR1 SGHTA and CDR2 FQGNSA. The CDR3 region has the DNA TGTGCCAGCAGCGCCTCCGGGACTAGCGGGAGGGCCGACTTC. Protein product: CASSASGTSGRADF.

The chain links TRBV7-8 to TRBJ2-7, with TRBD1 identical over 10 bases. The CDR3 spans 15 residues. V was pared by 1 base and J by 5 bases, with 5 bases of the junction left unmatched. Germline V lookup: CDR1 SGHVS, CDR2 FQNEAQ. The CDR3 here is CASSLVGTGAHEQYF. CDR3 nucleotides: TGTGCCAGCAGCTTAGTAGGGACAGGGGCCCACGAGCAGTACTTC.

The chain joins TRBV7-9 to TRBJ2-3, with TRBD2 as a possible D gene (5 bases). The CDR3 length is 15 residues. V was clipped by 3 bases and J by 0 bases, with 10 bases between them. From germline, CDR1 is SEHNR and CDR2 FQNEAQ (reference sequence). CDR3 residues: CASSFSGLSTDTQYF. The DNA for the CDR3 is TGTGCCAGCAGCTTCAGCGGACTTAGCACAGATACGCAGTATTTT.